The T cell receptor (beta chain) described here comes from a study of T cells in tuberculosis. Study-wide results and limits: Active tuberculosis TCR-alpha repertoires lay closer to GMM-specific TCRs than IGRA-negative controls, suggesting clonal expansion.

In this sample, this clone turned up once. Its specificity is not known. At study entry, adolescents had tuberculin skin tests and IGRA screening. Repertoires were generated with immunoSEQ multiplex PCR, while TCRdb's copy carries only in-frame clones and drops some. Among over 35,000 clones listed, roughly 96% were seen once. The clonotype was recovered from a donor aged 10-29 years with latent tuberculosis or without tuberculosis infection. The sample comprised PBMCs.

The CDR3: CASSGGSSFRAQYF. The CDR3 coding sequence is TGTGCCTCCTCGGGGGGGTCCTCCTTTAGGGCCCAGTACTTC. The chain is built from TRBV15 and TRBJ2-5, with 8 positions matching TRBD2. The CDR3 consists of 14 residues. Germline trimming cut 11 bases from V and 9 bases from J; bases unmatched to any gene: 17. In germline, CDR1 is LNHNV, CDR2 YYDKDF (reference sequence).